The text below deals with one T cell receptor beta chain. Its antigen is still unknown. No base quality values were provided; no much bigger clone lies one nucleotide off. Flow cytometry had shown CD8+CD57+ cell expansion in the patients selected for sequencing. Every patient had a diagnosis of severe acquired aplastic anemia based on International Study of Aplastic Anemia and Agranulocytosis and Camitta criteria. No therapy had been received by the patients at the time of blood sampling. TCR repertoires of sorted CD4+ and CD8+ blood T cells from severe aplastic anemia patients and healthy subjects were deep-sequenced in the study. Patients were enrolled under clinicaltrials.gov protocols 00001620, 01623167, 00001397, 00071045, 00081523 and 00961064 in the USA. Ficoll-Paque density gradient centrifugation was used to isolate peripheral blood mononuclear cells. Before DNA extraction, CD4+ and CD8+ T cells were sorted with FACS or magnetic beads.

These data originate in a study of CD8+CD57+ T cells in acquired aplastic anemia (dated by TCRdb to the late 2010s). Study-wide context: DNA extracted from sorted CD4+ and CD8+ cells had a mean of about 3 ug, with a range of 0.2 to 27.4 ug. A CD8+CD57+ expansion meant a frequency higher than the mean frequency seen in healthy subjects.

The CDR3 sequence holds 14 residues, the cysteine and phenylalanine included. Solely the CDR3 DNA is kept, with 42 bases framed from the first base. V lost 9 bases and J lost 6 bases, and the count of bases not matched to a germline gene is 9. Based on the germline V gene (reference sequence), the CDR1 and CDR2 sequences are LNHDA and SQIVND. Overall study results and their limits: Between patients and healthy controls, no significant difference in CD8+ Simpson's diversity was found (P=0.060). Although roughly 29 CD8+ CDR3 sequences were shared by patients and controls, these sequences appeared highly expressed in patients and within the immunodominant clones of patients.

TCR beta VDJ combination and CDR3 sequence profiling used genomic DNA as the template. TCR repertoire sequencing was run on an Illumina HiSeq 2000. Under the source paper's analysis protocol: Repertoire assessment relied on Simpson's diversity index, CDR3 size and DJ length profiles, and TRBV/TRBJ rearrangement plots. The most abundant DNA sequence in the deep sequencing data was defined as the immunodominant clone. CDR3 amino acid sequences were screened for sharing across subjects and compared with published repertoires and the VDJdb database. The public reads were run again by TCRdb, first through fastp at Q25 and then through MiXCR, and only productive beta chains were kept. CDR3 protein sequences are deduplicated, and each keeps its most common genes and DNA. These V and J calls rely on TCRdb rather than the paper's analysis. The table for this sample lists 110,000 or so distinct CDR3 sequences; 45% to 60% of them were counted only once. Clones ranked in the top ten supply 25% to 35% of the sample.

The TCR comes from a human donor with aplastic anemia. The sequenced sample consisted of sorted CD4+, CD8+, or CD8+CD57+ T cells (not recorded which) from PBMCs. The rearrangement joined TRBV19 to TRBJ2-7, with 12 middle bases fitting TRBD2. The DNA sequence is TGTGCCAGCAGCAAGACTAGCGGGGGCGGCGAGCAGTACTTC. Its coded protein is CASSKTSGGGEQYF. Where the CDR3 stops, the reference TRBV19 and TRBJ2-7 genes take over; the full variable domain is DGGITQSPKYLFRKEGQNVTLSCEQNLNHDAMYWYRQDPGQGLRLIYYSQIVNDFQKGDIAEGYSVSREKKESFPLTVTSAQKNPTAFYLCASSKTSGGGEQYFGPGTRLTVT.